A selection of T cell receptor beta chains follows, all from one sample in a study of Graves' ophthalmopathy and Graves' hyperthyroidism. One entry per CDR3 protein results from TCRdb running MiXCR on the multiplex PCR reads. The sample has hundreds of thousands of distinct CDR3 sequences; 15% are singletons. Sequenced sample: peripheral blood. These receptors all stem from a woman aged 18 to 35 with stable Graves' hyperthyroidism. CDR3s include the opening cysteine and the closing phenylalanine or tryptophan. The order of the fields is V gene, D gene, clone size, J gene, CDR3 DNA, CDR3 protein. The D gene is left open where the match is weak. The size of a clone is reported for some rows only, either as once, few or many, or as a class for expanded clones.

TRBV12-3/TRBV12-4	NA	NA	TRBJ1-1	TGTGCCAGCAGTTCCGACAGTGAAGCTTTCTTT	CASSSDSEAFF
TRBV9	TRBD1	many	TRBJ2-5	TGTGCCAGCAGCGCAGAGGACAGGGGGAAAGAGACCCAGTACTTC	CASSAEDRGKETQYF
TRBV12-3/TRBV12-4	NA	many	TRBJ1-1	TGTGCCAGCAGGGATTGGGGGCGCAGGAGAGGCACTGAAGCTTTCTTT	CASRDWGRRRGTEAFF
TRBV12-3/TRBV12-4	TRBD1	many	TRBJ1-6	TGTGCCAGCAGTTTGGGACAGTTTAATTCACCCCTCCACTTT	CASSLGQFNSPLHF
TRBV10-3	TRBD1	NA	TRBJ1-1	TGTGCATTAAGGACAGGGGGAGCTGAAGCTTTCTTT	CALRTGGAEAFF
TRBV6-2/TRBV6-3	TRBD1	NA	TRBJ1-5	TGTGCCAGCAGTTACTGGACCGGGACAGGGGGCGCGAGTCAGCCCCAGCATTTT	CASSYWTGTGGASQPQHF
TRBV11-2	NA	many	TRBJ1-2	TGTGCCAGCAGCTTAGAGCAGGGGCCATATGGCTACACCTTC	CASSLEQGPYGYTF
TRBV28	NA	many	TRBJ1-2	TGTGCCAGCAGTTTGGCTTCCCCCGGGGCTAAAACCTTC	CASSLASPGAKTF
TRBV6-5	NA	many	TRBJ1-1	TGTGCCAGCAGATCTCCGGGACGGCTCATGAACACTGAAGCTTTCTTT	CASRSPGRLMNTEAFF
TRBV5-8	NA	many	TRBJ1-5	TGTGCCAGCAGCTTGTGGGATCAGCCCCAGCATTTT	CASSLWDQPQHF
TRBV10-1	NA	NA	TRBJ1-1	TGCGCCAGCAGTGAAGGGGTTGTCGGTACTGAAGCTTTCTTT	CASSEGVVGTEAFF
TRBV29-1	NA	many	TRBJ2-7	TGCAGCGTTGAATACGATAAGCCCCACGAGCAGTACTTC	CSVEYDKPHEQYF
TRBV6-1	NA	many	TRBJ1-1	TGTGCCAGCACCTTTAAGGGGGGGAACACTGAAGCTTTCTTT	CASTFKGGNTEAFF
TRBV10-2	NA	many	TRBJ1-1	TGCGCCAGCAGTGAACCGGGGGCCGTTGACACTGAAGCTTTCTTT	CASSEPGAVDTEAFF
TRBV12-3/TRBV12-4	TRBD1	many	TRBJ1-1	TGTGCCAGCAGGGGACAGATTAACACTGAAGCTTTCTTT	CASRGQINTEAFF
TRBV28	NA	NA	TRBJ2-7	TGTGCCAGCAGACTTCTAGGGGCCGAGCAGTACTTC	CASRLLGAEQYF
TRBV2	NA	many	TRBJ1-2	TGTGCCAGCAGTGAAATGGAGGGTCCAAACTATGGCTACACCTTC	CASSEMEGPNYGYTF
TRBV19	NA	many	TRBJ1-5	TGTGCCAGTAGTATAATACTTAGCAATCAGCCCCAGCATTTT	CASSIILSNQPQHF
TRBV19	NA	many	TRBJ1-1	TGTGCCAGTAGTATCGACAAGGGGACTGAAGCTTTCTTT	CASSIDKGTEAFF
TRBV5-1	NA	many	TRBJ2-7	TGCGCCAGCAGCTTCAGCGGACAGTCCTACGAGCAGTACTTC	CASSFSGQSYEQYF
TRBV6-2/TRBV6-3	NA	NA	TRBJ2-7	TGTGCCAGCAGTTACTCGACCGTAGCAGGCGTTTCTTACTCCTACGAGCAGTACTTC	CASSYSTVAGVSYSYEQYF
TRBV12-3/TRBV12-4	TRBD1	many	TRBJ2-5	TGTGCCAGCAGTCCAGGGGGAACAGAGACCCAGTACTTC	CASSPGGTETQYF
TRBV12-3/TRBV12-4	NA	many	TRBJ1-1	TGTGCCAGCAGTTTAGGGTACGTTGAAGCTTTCTTT	CASSLGYVEAFF
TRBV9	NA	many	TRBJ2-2	TGTGCCAGCAGCGTAGGGGGTGGGGAGCTGTTTTTT	CASSVGGGELFF
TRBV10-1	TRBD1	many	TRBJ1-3	TGCGCCAGCAGTGATCCCGGACAGGCTGGAAACACCATATATTTT	CASSDPGQAGNTIYF
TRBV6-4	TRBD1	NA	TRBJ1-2	TGTGCCACACAGACAGGGAGCGATGGCTACACCTTC	CATQTGSDGYTF
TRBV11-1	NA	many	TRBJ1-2	TGTGCCAGCAGCTCCCAGGGGAACTATGGCTACACCTTC	CASSSQGNYGYTF
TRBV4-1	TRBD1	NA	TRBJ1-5	TGCGCCAGCAGCCAAGATCAACAGGGGGTACAGCCCCAGCATTTT	CASSQDQQGVQPQHF
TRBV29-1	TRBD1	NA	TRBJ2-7	TGCAGCGTTGTGAGGGACAGGAGCTCCTACGAGCAGTACTTC	CSVVRDRSSYEQYF
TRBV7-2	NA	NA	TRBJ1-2	TGTGCCAGCAGCCCACTTTCCCAGGATTTATATGGCTACACCTTC	CASSPLSQDLYGYTF
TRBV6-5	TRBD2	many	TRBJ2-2	TGTGCCAGCAGTTTAGGACTAGTAAACCCCGGGGAGCTGTTTTTT	CASSLGLVNPGELFF